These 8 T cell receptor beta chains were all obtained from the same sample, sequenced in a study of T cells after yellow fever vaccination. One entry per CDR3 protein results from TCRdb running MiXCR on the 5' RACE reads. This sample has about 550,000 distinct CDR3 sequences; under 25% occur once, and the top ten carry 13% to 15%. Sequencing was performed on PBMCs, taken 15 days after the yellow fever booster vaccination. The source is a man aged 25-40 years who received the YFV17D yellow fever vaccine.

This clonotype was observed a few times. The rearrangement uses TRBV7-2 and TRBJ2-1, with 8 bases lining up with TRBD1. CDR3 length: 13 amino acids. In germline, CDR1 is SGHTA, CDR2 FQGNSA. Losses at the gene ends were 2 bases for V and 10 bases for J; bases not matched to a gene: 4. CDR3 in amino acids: CASSLWDRREQFF. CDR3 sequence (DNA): TGTGCCAGCAGCTTATGGGACAGGAGGGAGCAGTTCTTC.

As DNA, the CDR3 is TGTGCCAGCAGTGGGACAGGGGTTCGCTACGAGCAGTACTTC. Translating it yields CASSGTGVRYEQYF. This chain uses TRBV2 with TRBJ2-7, with 9 bases identical to TRBD1. The CDR3 loop spans 14 amino acids. Germline V gives CDR1 SNHLY, CDR2 FYNNEI. V was pared by 4 bases and J by 3 bases, with 4 bases of the junction left unmatched.

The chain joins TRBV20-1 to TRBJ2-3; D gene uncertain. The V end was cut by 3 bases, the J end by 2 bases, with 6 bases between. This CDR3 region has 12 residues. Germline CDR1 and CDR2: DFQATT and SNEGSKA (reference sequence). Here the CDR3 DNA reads TGCAGTGCTAGGGGGTTCACAGATACGCAGTATTTT. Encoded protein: CSARGFTDTQYF.

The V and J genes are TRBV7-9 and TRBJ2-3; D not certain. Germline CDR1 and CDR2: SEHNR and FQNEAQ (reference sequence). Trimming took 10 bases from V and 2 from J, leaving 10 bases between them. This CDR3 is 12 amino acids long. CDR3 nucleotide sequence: TGTGCCACCGACCAAAACACAGATACGCAGTATTTT. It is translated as CATDQNTDTQYF.

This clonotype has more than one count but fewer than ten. The CDR3 here is CASTAQGYETQYF. CDR3 bases: TGCGCCAGCACCGCCCAGGGGTACGAGACCCAGTACTTC. The chain employs TRBV5-1 and TRBJ2-5, with D possibly matching TRBD1 (6 bases). V was cut by 6 bases and J by 5 bases, with 14 bases left in between. The CDR3 contains 13 residues. Germline V gene data show CDR1 as SGHRS and CDR2 as YFSETQ.

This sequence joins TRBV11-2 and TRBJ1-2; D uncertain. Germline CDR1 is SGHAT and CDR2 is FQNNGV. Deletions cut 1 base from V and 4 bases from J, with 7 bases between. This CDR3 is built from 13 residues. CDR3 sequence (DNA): TGTGCCAGCAGCTTAGCCCCGGGCTATGGCTACACCTTC. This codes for CASSLAPGYGYTF.

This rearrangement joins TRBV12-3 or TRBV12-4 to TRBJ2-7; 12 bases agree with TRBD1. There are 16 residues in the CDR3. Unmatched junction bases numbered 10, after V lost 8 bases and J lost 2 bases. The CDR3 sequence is CASSLQGTGGPYEQYF. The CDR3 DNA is TGTGCCAGCTCCCTACAGGGGACAGGGGGCCCCTACGAGCAGTACTTC.

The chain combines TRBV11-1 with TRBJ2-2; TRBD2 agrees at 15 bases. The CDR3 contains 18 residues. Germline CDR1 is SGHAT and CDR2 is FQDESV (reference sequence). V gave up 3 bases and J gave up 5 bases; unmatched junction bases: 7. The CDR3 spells CASSFFRTSGRVTGELFF. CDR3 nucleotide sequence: TGTGCCAGCAGCTTTTTTCGGACTAGCGGGAGGGTAACCGGGGAGCTGTTTTTT.